The clone carrying this T cell receptor (beta chain) was seen repeatedly, ten times or more. Its antigen is not identified. V shed 4 bases and J 3 bases; nucleotides not matched to a gene: 11. From germline, CDR1 is MNHEY and CDR2 SMNVEV (reference sequence). The CDR3 runs 18 residues. This sample is part of a study of T-cell reconstitution after alpha-beta-depleted transplantation in children. Unique molecular identifiers were used in preparing the TCRbeta library. TCRdb reprocessed the PCR reads with MiXCR, giving one entry per CDR3 protein. The sample has more than 120,000 distinct CDR3 sequences; more than 8% are singletons. Study outcomes and limitations: Newly produced T cells mostly accounted for T-cell counts and diversity one year post-transplant. The origin of alpha-beta T cells about two months after transplant was reportedly several hundred expanded graft clones.

The V gene is TRBV27, the J gene TRBJ2-3, with 12 bases lining up with TRBD2. This sample comprised PBMCs, mostly from graft donor cells, obtained 180 days after TCRalphabeta/CD19-depleted stem cell transplant. The TCR originated in a female patient between 2 and 15 years old who had a stem cell transplant for congenital amegakaryocytic thrombocytopenia, so the T cells may come from the graft donor. The DNA for the CDR3 is TGTGCCAGCAGTTGGGTGCTAGCGGGGGGGCCGGGGACAGATACGCAGTATTTT. Translated: CASSWVLAGGPGTDTQYF.